This note documents a single T cell receptor beta chain sequence. The antigen is not known. This specimen comes from a study of cytomegalovirus exposure and HLA in healthy donors. Study results and limitations: A later analysis revealed that TCR association rates differed between HLA loci, peaking at DRB1 and bottoming out at HLA-C. Most TCR beta V segments were productive about 87% or about 30% of the time in an earlier analysis.

The length of the CDR3 is 13 residues. Between the trimmed V and J ends, which lost 6 bases and 6 bases, there was a span of 14 bases. Germline CDR1 and CDR2: SEHNR and FQNEAQ (reference sequence). PCR amplification relied on 60 Vbeta primers (plus 13 Jbeta primers). Assay used: immunoSEQ multiplex PCR; TCRdb lists only in-frame clones, some missing. This table holds fewer than 150,000 clones, around 73% found once. Sequences were obtained from PBMCs. The chain is built from TRBV7-9 and TRBJ1-2; D is uncertain. This clonotype originated in a man aged 45 to 65 in good health and CMV-seronegative. DNA for the CDR3: TGTGCCAGCAGGCCCTCTACACGGGATGGCTACACCTTC. Its translation: CASRPSTRDGYTF.